This T cell receptor beta chain comes out of a study of CD8 T cells in Susac syndrome. V was pared by 5 bases and J by 6 bases, with 13 bases of the junction left unmatched. This CDR3 has 18 residues. Germline V gives CDR1 MNHEY, CDR2 SMNVEV (reference sequence). To note about this clonotype: The target antigen is unknown.

Sequencing of TCR beta, carried out with a high-throughput approach, was applied to CD8+ and CD4+ T cells from the blood. Controls were healthy donors (matched for age and sex). An input of roughly 0.45 to 1 ug of RNA was subjected to reverse transcription using random hexamers. TCRdb ran MiXCR on the immunoSEQ multiplex PCR reads and lists one entry per CDR3 protein. This table has 120,000 or so distinct CDR3 sequences, 94% appearing once. Study-wide points: The authors acknowledged that their TCR sequencing and HLA analysis involved a relatively small number of individuals.

Sequencing input: CD4+ T cells from PBMCs. The receptor comes from a human donor in good health. The V call is TRBV27, the J call TRBJ1-6; TRBD1 matches at 10 bases. Written as DNA, the CDR3 is TGTGCCAGCAGTGTTTATGGGACAGGGGACAGCGCTAATTCACCCCTCCACTTT. Translation: CASSVYGTGDSANSPLHF.